The clone carrying this TCR beta chain occurred once. Both 60 Vbeta primers and 13 Jbeta primers went into the PCR. Profiling relied on immunoSEQ multiplex PCR, and the TCRdb table lists in-frame clones only, not all of them. The table records over 150,000 clones, less than 80% of them present only once. This specimen comes from a study of cytomegalovirus exposure and HLA in healthy donors. V was pared by 4 bases and J by 6 bases, with 13 bases between. Germline CDR1 and CDR2: SNHLY and FYNNEI. The CDR3 runs 15 residues. The receptor comes from a man aged 40-49 years in good health and CMV-seronegative. The chain employs TRBV2 and TRBJ1-6; weak D call: TRBD1 (6 bases). The sequenced material came from PBMCs. CDR3 sequence (DNA): TGTGCCAGCAGTGCCAGGGAAGGGGGTAATTCACCCCTCCACTTT. Translation: CASSAREGGNSPLHF.